The 21 T cell receptor beta chains in this list originate from one sample, sequenced in a study of cytomegalovirus exposure and HLA in healthy donors. PCR employed 60 Vbeta and 13 Jbeta primers. TCRdb's table, derived via immunoSEQ multiplex PCR, lists solely in-frame clones and lacks some. This sample has about 96,000 clones, with 60% to 75% found just once. Sequenced: PBMCs. The receptors derive from a woman in her 70s in good health and CMV-seropositive.

The J gene is TRBJ2-3, the V gene TRBV14; a weak D match, TRBD1 (6 bases). Germline V CDR1 and CDR2: SGHDN, FVKESK. Trimming cost V 1 base and J 1 base, with 9 bases left between them. The CDR3 runs to 15 residues. Written as DNA, the CDR3 is TGTGCCAGCAGCCAAGCGCAGGGGCGCACAGATACGCAGTATTTT. Translation gives CASSQAQGRTDTQYF.

This clone was observed a few times. This rearrangement joins TRBV5-1 to TRBJ2-3; TRBD2 agrees at 8 bases. Germline V CDR1 and CDR2: SGHRS, YFSETQ. The CDR3 has 14 amino acids. V was clipped by 4 bases and J by 6 bases; unmatched bases: 7. CDR3 in DNA: TGCGCCAGCAGCCCACCGACTAGCGTCGATACGCAGTATTTT. It encodes CASSPPTSVDTQYF.

This CDR3 reads CASSQEGGQPQHF. In DNA form, the CDR3 reads TGTGCCAGCAGCCAGGAAGGGGGACAGCCCCAGCATTTT. This chain uses TRBV7-9 with TRBJ1-5; weak D call: TRBD1 (6 bases). V was shortened by 5 bases and J by 7 bases, with 12 bases between the two germline ends. Germline V gene data show CDR1 as SEHNR and CDR2 as FQNEAQ (reference sequence). CDR3 length: 13 amino acids. Combining the CDR3 with reference TRBV7-9 and TRBJ1-5 gives the whole variable domain DTGVSQNPRHKITKRGQNVTFRCDPISEHNRLYWYRQTLGQGPEFLTYFQNEAQLEKSRLLSDRFSAERPKGSFSTLEIQRTEQGDSAMYLCASSQEGGQPQHFGDGTRLSIL.

The chain recombines TRBV19 with TRBJ2-2, with 7 bases fitting TRBD2. Trimming took 7 bases from V and 1 from J; bases not matched to a gene: 6. Germline loops: CDR1 LNHDA, CDR2 SQIVND (reference sequence). The CDR3 extends over 15 amino acids. In DNA form, the CDR3 reads TGTGCCAGTAAAAGACTAGCTATGAACACCGGGGAGCTGTTTTTT. Its protein is CASKRLAMNTGELFF.

The J gene is TRBJ1-2, the V gene TRBV28; maybe TRBD1 (6 bases). V gave up 5 bases and J gave up 7 bases, with 14 bases separating them. Germline V CDR1 and CDR2: MDHEN, SYDVKM. The CDR3 totals 13 residues. CDR3 in DNA: TGTGCCAGCAGTGGCAGGGGTTCCGGTGGCTACACCTTC. Its protein is CASSGRGSGGYTF.

The rearrangement joins TRBV7-2 to TRBJ2-1; tentatively, D is TRBD1 (5 bases). V lost 9 bases, J lost 6 bases, and 15 bases lay in between. Germline V lookup: CDR1 SGHTA, CDR2 FQGNSA. The CDR3 is made up of 13 amino acids. The CDR3 DNA follows: TGTGCCAGTGGTAAGGGGCAACCCAATGAGCAGTTCTTC. It yields the protein CASGKGQPNEQFF.

The rearrangement joins TRBV28 to TRBJ2-2; perhaps TRBD2 as D (5 bases). The CDR3 consists of 13 residues. Trimming removed 7 bases from V and 1 base from J, with 7 bases in between. CDR1 MDHEN and CDR2 SYDVKM come from the germline V gene. The CDR3 protein is CASIEGNTGELFF. CDR3 DNA sequence: TGTGCCAGCATAGAGGGGAACACCGGGGAGCTGTTTTTT.

As DNA, the CDR3 is TGTGCCAGCAGTTACGGCGGGGGAGAGACCCAGTACTTC. The encoded protein is CASSYGGGETQYF. The chain has TRBV6-6 and TRBJ2-5, with TRBD2 matching over 7 bases. The CDR3 is 13 residues long. Germline CDR1 is MNHNY and CDR2 is SVGAGI (reference sequence). V dropped 2 bases and J dropped 4; count of bases not matched to a gene: 1.

The chain joins TRBV6-5 to TRBJ1-1; the D gene is possibly TRBD1 (5 bases). The length of the CDR3 is 13 residues. The V gene lost 5 bases and the J gene lost 4 bases, with 11 bases spanning the gap. Germline assignment: CDR1 MNHEY and CDR2 SVGAGI. CDR3 sequence reads: CASSTGMGTEAFF. CDR3 sequence (DNA): TGTGCCAGCAGTACAGGAATGGGCACTGAAGCTTTCTTT.

This clone showed up just once. The chain is built from TRBV11-2 and TRBJ1-1; the match to TRBD1 covers 10 bases. Germline CDR1 reads SGHAT; CDR2 reads FQNNGV. V trimming: 6 bases; J trimming: 8 bases; junction bases outside the gene matches: 6. The CDR3 has 13 amino acids. The CDR3 nucleotides are TGTGCCAGCAGTAGACAGGGGGCATTCGAAGCTTTCTTT. Protein sequence: CASSRQGAFEAFF.

The chain's CDR3 is CASSLQLAGDEQYF. The DNA of the CDR3 is TGTGCCAGCAGCTTACAACTAGCGGGAGACGAGCAGTACTTC. This chain joins TRBV7-2 and TRBJ2-5; 11 nucleotides align to TRBD2. The DNA end lines up better with TRBJ2-7; the J call may be wrong. In germline, CDR1 is SGHTA, CDR2 FQGNSA. The CDR3 length is 14 residues.

V usage is TRBV5-1 and J usage is TRBJ2-3; a possible D gene is TRBD1 (7 bases). Germline V gene data show CDR1 as SGHRS and CDR2 as YFSETQ. This CDR3 has 14 amino acids. The V gene lost 0 bases and the J gene lost 6 bases, with 11 bases spanning the gap. In DNA, the CDR3 is TGCGCCAGCAGCTTGGGGCCAGGGGGGGATACGCAGTATTTT. This translates into CASSLGPGGDTQYF.

This clone was detected a few times. This chain joins TRBV28 and TRBJ2-2; 7 bases align to TRBD1. V was clipped by 5 bases and J by 6 bases; unmatched bases: 9. Germline values: CDR1 MDHEN, CDR2 SYDVKM. The CDR3 totals 15 residues. CDR3: CASSLIDRASGELFF. As DNA, the CDR3 is TGTGCCAGCAGTCTGATAGACAGGGCCTCCGGGGAGCTGTTTTTT.

This clone was counted only a few times. The V call is TRBV11-2, the J call TRBJ1-1, with TRBD1 matching 11 bases. Germline CDR1 reads SGHAT; CDR2 reads FQNNGV. V shed 2 bases, J shed 4 bases, and the junction held 3 bases outside the gene matches. The CDR3 is 15 amino acids. The CDR3 sequence is CASSLFGTGGTEAFF. DNA for the CDR3: TGTGCCAGCAGCTTATTCGGGACAGGGGGCACTGAAGCTTTCTTT.

The genes are TRBV27 and TRBJ1-2; D is unclear. The germline CDR1 and CDR2 sequences are MNHEY and SMNVEV (reference sequence). CDR3 length equals 16 residues. The V gene lost 9 bases and the J gene lost 1 base, with 21 bases spanning the gap. CDR3 coding DNA: TGTGCCAGTCGACCCTTCAGGTTTGAAGTTAACTATGGCTACACCTTC. It translates to CASRPFRFEVNYGYTF.

V gene TRBV29-1 combines with J gene TRBJ2-5; D is possibly TRBD2 (6 bases). The CDR3 spans 16 residues. Germline CDR1 and CDR2: SQVTM and ANQGSEA. V was clipped by 7 bases and J by 0 bases, with 21 bases between them. CDR3: CSALLGGDPNQETQYF. In DNA, the CDR3 is TGCAGCGCTTTACTAGGCGGGGACCCTAACCAAGAGACCCAGTACTTC.

This chain connects TRBV28 to TRBJ1-4, with a tentative D call TRBD1 (5 bases). V dropped 6 bases and J dropped 5 bases, with 16 bases sitting between them. CDR1 and CDR2 from the germline V gene are MDHEN and SYDVKM. The CDR3 runs to 15 residues. The CDR3 DNA reads TGTGCCAGCAGCCCACCGGGGGGACTGAATGAAAAACTGTTTTTT. The encoded protein is CASSPPGGLNEKLFF.

The chain carries TRBV2 and TRBJ1-1, with 9 positions matching TRBD1. J lost 5 bases, V lost 5 bases, and 6 bases had no gene match. The CDR3 loop spans 14 amino acids. CDR1 is SNHLY and CDR2 is FYNNEI in the germline V gene. The chain's CDR3 is CASSPGTGSTEAFF. The CDR3 bases are TGTGCCAGCAGTCCCGGGACAGGGTCTACTGAAGCTTTCTTT.

The chain has TRBV29-1 and TRBJ2-1, with 13 bases that match TRBD2. In germline, CDR1 is SQVTM, CDR2 ANQGSEA. The CDR3 contains 16 residues. Trimming took 3 bases from V and 9 from J; bases not matched to a gene: 11. CDR3 DNA sequence: TGCAGCGTTGACACCAGGACTAGCGGGAGAGGGGGTGAGCAGTTCTTC. Translation: CSVDTRTSGRGGEQFF.

This sequence joins TRBV11-2 and TRBJ2-7, with D perhaps TRBD2 (6 bases). Trimming left V 5 bases short and J 7 bases short, with 21 bases between. This CDR3 comprises 15 residues. CDR1 and CDR2 from the germline V gene are SGHAT and FQNNGV. CDR3 residues: CASSPSSGVQEEQYF. DNA of the CDR3: TGTGCCAGCAGCCCCAGTTCGGGAGTCCAGGAAGAGCAGTACTTC.

Note on this clone: Mismatch with germline at one junction end may stem from a read error. This chain links TRBV4-1 with TRBJ1-6, with 8 positions matching TRBD1. Germline CDR1 and CDR2: MGHRA and YSYEKL. CDR3 length: 15 residues. The CDR3 DNA sequence: TGCGCCAGCAGCCAAACTACAGGGGGTAATCCACCCCTCCACTTT. It yields the protein CASSQTTGGNPPLHF.